Shown below are 26 T cell receptor beta chains from a single sample sequenced in a study of blood T cell repertoires in COVID-19. This table comes from immunoSEQ multiplex PCR, and its TCRdb copy is limited to in-frame clones, with some not included. Among some 260,000 clones listed, approximately 90% were seen once. Sequenced sample: PBMCs or T cells enriched from blood (not recorded which). The source of these receptors is a man between 40 and 49 years old who had recovered from COVID-19.

The table lists this clone with a count of one. The chain joins TRBV27 to TRBJ1-4; 7 bases are a match to TRBD1. This CDR3 has 14 residues. Germline V gene lookup returns CDR1 MNHEY and CDR2 SMNVEV (reference sequence). The V gene end was trimmed by 3 bases and the J gene end by 7 bases; junction bases not matched to a gene: 5. The CDR3 reads CASSFRGGSEKLFF. In DNA, the CDR3 is TGTGCCAGCAGTTTCCGAGGGGGCTCTGAAAAACTGTTTTTT.

The chain joins TRBV15 to TRBJ1-1, with TRBD1 identical over 9 bases. The V gene end was trimmed by 2 bases and the J gene end by 6 bases; junction bases not matched to a gene: 7. Germline V gene lookup returns CDR1 LNHNV and CDR2 YYDKDF (reference sequence). The CDR3 length is 15 residues. Written as DNA, the CDR3 is TGTGCCACCAGCAGACCCCGGGACAGGGACCCTGAAGCTTTCTTT. Its translation is CATSRPRDRDPEAFF.

The genes are TRBV11-2 and TRBJ1-3; 7 nucleotides agree with TRBD1. CDR1 and CDR2 from the germline V gene are SGHAT and FQNNGV. This CDR3 is built from 13 residues. Trimming took 6 bases from V and 2 from J; bases not matched to a gene: 1. The CDR3 DNA reads as TGTGCCAGCAGGGGGACAGCTGGAAACACCATATATTTT. This sequence encodes CASRGTAGNTIYF.

This CDR3 is CASSLDRPEKLFF. The CDR3 DNA reads as TGTGCCAGCAGCTTAGACAGGCCTGAAAAACTGTTTTTT. The rearrangement links TRBV7-2 to TRBJ1-4, with TRBD1 as a possible D gene (5 bases). Germline V gene sequence: CDR1 SGHTA, CDR2 FQGNSA. With 1 base removed from V and 7 bases from J, the gap between germline ends came to 7 bases. The CDR3 is made up of 13 amino acids.

The chain recombines TRBV7-2 with TRBJ2-2; no clear D. This CDR3 has 14 amino acids. Trimming left V 2 bases short and J 1 base short, with 5 bases between. Germline CDR1 SGHTA, CDR2 FQGNSA. CDR3 residues: CASSLTGNTGELFF. The CDR3 nucleotides are TGTGCCAGCAGCTTAACGGGGAACACCGGGGAGCTGTTTTTT.

V and J are TRBV27 and TRBJ2-1; 11 nucleotides agree with TRBD2. Germline loops: CDR1 MNHEY, CDR2 SMNVEV (reference sequence). CDR3 length: 16 amino acids. Trimming at V came to 3 bases and at J to 4 bases, leaving 5 bases not matched to a gene. CDR3 region: CASSFFLAGGYNEQFF. The CDR3 DNA follows: TGTGCCAGCAGTTTTTTTCTAGCGGGGGGTTACAATGAGCAGTTCTTC.

This chain joins TRBV18 and TRBJ1-1, with D unresolved. Trimming removed 3 bases at V and 1 base at J, with 15 bases between. Germline values: CDR1 KGHSH, CDR2 LQKENI. The CDR3 consists of 16 residues. The CDR3 nucleotides read TGTGCCAGCTCACCTTTGGTGATGAGGGAGAACACTGAAGCTTTCTTT. As protein: CASSPLVMRENTEAFF.

This chain uses TRBV19 with TRBJ1-2; 8 bases fit TRBD1. Germline V gives CDR1 LNHDA, CDR2 SQIVND (reference sequence). This CDR3 has 14 residues. V was pared by 6 bases and J by 5 bases, with 8 bases of the junction left unmatched. The CDR3 region has the DNA TGTGCCAGTAGGAACCTTCAGGGGGCTTATGGCTACACCTTC. Translation: CASRNLQGAYGYTF.

This clone occurred once. The chain has TRBV19 and TRBJ2-1; 8 bases match TRBD2. V shed 6 bases and J 7 bases; nucleotides not matched to a gene: 5. CDR3 length equals 13 residues. The germline gives CDR1 LNHDA, CDR2 SQIVND (reference sequence). CDR3 region: CASRPGGGNEQFF. The CDR3, as DNA: TGTGCCAGTAGGCCGGGGGGGGGAAATGAGCAGTTCTTC. The whole variable domain, filled in from reference TRBV19 and TRBJ2-1, reads DGGITQSPKYLFRKEGQNVTLSCEQNLNHDAMYWYRQDPGQGLRLIYYSQIVNDFQKGDIAEGYSVSREKKESFPLTVTSAQKNPTAFYLCASRPGGGNEQFFGPGTRLTVL.

This clone occurred a few times. The V gene is TRBV27, the J gene TRBJ1-1; 8 bases align to TRBD1. CDR1 is MNHEY, CDR2 SMNVEV, per germline (reference sequence). V shed 0 bases, J shed 1 base, and the junction held 1 base outside the gene matches. This CDR3 is built from 15 residues. CDR3: CASSLSGTGNTEAFF. The CDR3, as DNA: TGTGCCAGCAGTTTATCGGGGACAGGGAACACTGAAGCTTTCTTT.

This clone appeared a few times. The gene calls are TRBV4-1 and TRBJ2-1; 7 positions match TRBD1. This CDR3 contains 16 residues. V was pared by 3 bases and J by 2 bases, with 7 bases of the junction left unmatched. From germline, CDR1 is MGHRA and CDR2 YSYEKL. This CDR3 reads CASSHRGQAPYNEQFF. DNA of the CDR3: TGCGCCAGCAGCCACCGCGGACAGGCCCCCTACAATGAGCAGTTCTTC.

This clone was seen many times. V usage is TRBV5-6 and J usage is TRBJ2-2; 9 bases line up with TRBD1. This CDR3 is 15 amino acids long. Germline V gene lookup returns CDR1 SGHDT and CDR2 YYEEEE. Trimming at V came to 4 bases and at J to 6 bases, leaving 7 bases not matched to a gene. As DNA, the CDR3 is TGTGCCAGCAGCCTTTTTGACAGGGGGGCCGGGGAGCTGTTTTTT. It is translated as CASSLFDRGAGELFF.

The CDR3 loop reads CASSLDTYEQYF. CDR3 coding DNA: TGTGCCAGCAGCTTAGATACCTACGAGCAGTACTTC. The rearrangement uses TRBV13 and TRBJ2-7; D not certain. This CDR3 is 12 amino acids long. V was shortened by 1 base and J by 2 bases, with 3 bases between the two germline ends. In germline, CDR1 is PRHDT, CDR2 FYEKMQ (reference sequence). Looking up the rest from reference TRBV13 and TRBJ2-7 gives the full variable domain: AAGVIQSPRHLIKEKRETATLKCYPIPRHDTVYWYQQGPGQDPQFLISFYEKMQSDKGSIPDRFSAQQFSDYHSELNMSSLELGDSALYFCASSLDTYEQYFGPGTRLTVT.

The chain joins TRBV28 to TRBJ1-5, with TRBD1 matching 11 bases. Germline CDR1 and CDR2: MDHEN and SYDVKM. The CDR3 totals 15 residues. The trim removed 3 bases at V and 5 bases at J, leaving 3 bases unmatched. The CDR3 DNA reads TGTGCCAGCAGTTTTAGGACAGGGGGCGATCAGCCCCAGCATTTT. Amino acid sequence: CASSFRTGGDQPQHF.

The rearrangement uses TRBV19 and TRBJ2-1; 8 bases line up with TRBD2. V lost 1 base and J lost 5; bases outside the gene matches: 4. The CDR3 runs to 15 residues. In germline, CDR1 is LNHDA, CDR2 SQIVND (reference sequence). CDR3 sequence reads: CASSIGGLANNEQFF. The DNA for the CDR3 is TGTGCCAGTAGTATAGGAGGACTAGCAAACAATGAGCAGTTCTTC.

The V call is TRBV30, the J call TRBJ1-2; D ambiguous. The germline CDR1 and CDR2 sequences are GTSNPN and SVGIG (reference sequence). With 5 bases removed from V and 2 bases from J, the gap between germline ends came to 12 bases. This CDR3 has 13 amino acids. DNA for the CDR3: TGTGCCTGGGGAAGGACGGGGAACTATGGCTACACCTTC. It encodes CAWGRTGNYGYTF.

J is TRBJ2-7 and V is TRBV19; 8 positions match TRBD2. Trimming cost V 4 bases and J 7 bases; bases outside gene matches: 6. This CDR3 region has 13 residues. In germline, CDR1 is LNHDA, CDR2 SQIVND (reference sequence). The CDR3 sequence: CASSSGTGGEQYF. CDR3 DNA sequence: TGTGCCAGTAGTAGCGGGACGGGAGGGGAGCAGTACTTC.

The chain combines TRBV18 with TRBJ2-1; 8 bases map to TRBD1. Per the germline V gene, CDR1 is KGHSH and CDR2 is LQKENI. CDR3 length: 19 residues. After removal of 4 bases from V and 3 bases from J, the junction contained 17 bases not matched to a gene. The CDR3 sequence: CASSLNPQGAPGGYNEQFF. CDR3 nucleotide sequence: TGTGCCAGCTCACTAAACCCGCAGGGGGCGCCCGGTGGCTACAATGAGCAGTTCTTC.

The chain employs TRBV5-6 and TRBJ2-1; 13 nucleotides line up with TRBD2. V shed 4 bases and J 4 bases; nucleotides not matched to a gene: 11. The CDR3 has 18 amino acids. Germline V gene lookup returns CDR1 SGHDT and CDR2 YYEEEE. In DNA, the CDR3 is TGTGCCAGCAGCCGCAAGACTAGCGGGGGGCCTTTATACAATGAGCAGTTCTTC. This codes for CASSRKTSGGPLYNEQFF.

V and J are TRBV30 and TRBJ1-4; TRBD1 is a possible D gene (6 bases). From germline, CDR1 is GTSNPN and CDR2 SVGIG (reference sequence). V shed 1 base and J shed 2 bases, with 8 bases lying between them. This CDR3 region has 14 residues. The CDR3 protein is CAWSGGGTNEKLFF. CDR3 coding DNA: TGTGCCTGGAGTGGGGGGGGCACTAATGAAAAACTGTTTTTT.

This chain uses TRBV5-1 with TRBJ2-4, with a weak D call TRBD2 (6 bases). The CDR3 is 12 residues long. V was cut by 5 bases and J by 6 bases, with 9 bases left in between. Germline CDR1 is SGHRS and CDR2 is YFSETQ. CDR3 residues: CASRAEGNIQYF. In DNA form, the CDR3 reads TGCGCCAGCAGGGCGGAGGGAAACATTCAGTACTTC.

This chain connects TRBV6-5 to TRBJ2-1; 7 nucleotides match TRBD2. V gave up 4 bases and J gave up 6 bases; unmatched junction bases: 9. CDR1 and CDR2 (germline): MNHEY, SVGAGI. This CDR3 has 15 residues. Here the CDR3 DNA reads TGTGCCAGCAGTTCCAAAGGACTAGAGGGCAATGAGCAGTTCTTC. It translates to CASSSKGLEGNEQFF.

This clone was counted between two and nine times. The J gene is TRBJ2-5, the V gene TRBV9, with D possibly matching TRBD1 (5 bases). This CDR3 contains 13 residues. The V gene lost 4 bases and the J gene lost 4 bases, with 11 bases spanning the gap. Germline loops: CDR1 SGDLS, CDR2 YYNGEE. The CDR3 nucleotides read TGTGCCAGCAGCAAGAGAAGGGGAGAGACCCAGTACTTC. Protein product: CASSKRRGETQYF.

The chain carries TRBV5-1 and TRBJ2-1; TRBD1 agrees at 7 bases. The germline CDR1 and CDR2 sequences are SGHRS and YFSETQ. The CDR3 is made up of 16 amino acids. V lost 0 bases to trimming and J lost 1 base; unmatched junction nucleotides: 4. In DNA, the CDR3 is TGCGCCAGCAGCTTGGCCTCGACAGGGTCCTACAATGAGCAGTTCTTC. The encoded protein is CASSLASTGSYNEQFF.

The chain employs TRBV7-6 and TRBJ1-1; the D gene is possibly TRBD1 (6 bases). V was shortened by 3 bases and J by 5 bases, with 13 bases between the two germline ends. The CDR3 has 14 residues. Germline CDR1 reads SGHVS; CDR2 reads FNYEAQ. The CDR3 here is CASSFSGGGTEAFF. Here the CDR3 DNA reads TGTGCCAGCAGCTTTTCGGGGGGCGGAACTGAAGCTTTCTTT. The complete variable domain, with remaining parts taken from reference TRBV7-6 and TRBJ1-1, reads GAGVSQSPRYKVTKRGQDVALRCDPISGHVSLYWYRQALGQGPEFLTYFNYEAQQDKSGLPNDRFSAERPEGSISTLTIQRTEQRDSAMYRCASSFSGGGTEAFFGQGTRLTVV.

V is TRBV5-1 and J is TRBJ2-7; TRBD1 aligns across 11 bases. CDR3 length equals 14 residues. The V segment lost 6 bases and the J segment 5 bases; nucleotides outside the gene matches: 7. CDR1 is SGHRS, CDR2 YFSETQ, per germline. The CDR3 is CASTSGQGVDEQYF. The CDR3 DNA is TGCGCCAGCACCTCGGGACAGGGGGTTGACGAGCAGTACTTC.